These T cell receptor beta chains were read from a single sample in a study of shared clonotypes between healthy human individuals. Sequencing used immunoSEQ multiplex PCR; TCRdb keeps in-frame clones, though not all of them. The table includes millions of clones, approximately 95% detected once. The sequencing sample was made of naive CD4+ T cells sorted from blood. The receptors derive from a young man in good health. CDR3s include the opening cysteine and the closing phenylalanine or tryptophan. D genes are given only for firm matches. Some rows have no size entry. The others give once, few or many, or a class for an expanded clone.

V gene	D gene	J gene	clone size	CDR3 DNA	CDR3 protein
TRBV4-1	.	TRBJ2-3	once	TGCGCCAGCAGCCCAAAACGGCGGGGGGACAGGGATACGCAGTATTTT	CASSPKRRGDRDTQYF
TRBV7-9	.	TRBJ1-6	.	TGTGCCAGCAGCTTTGCAGGGGATAATTCACCCCTCCACTTT	CASSFAGDNSPLHF
TRBV19	.	TRBJ1-6	.	TGTGCCAGTAGTATAGAAGGCAGAAATAATTCACCCCTCCACTTT	CASSIEGRNNSPLHF
TRBV7-6	.	TRBJ2-7	few	TGTGCCAGCAGCTTAGGGACCTACGAGCAGTACTTC	CASSLGTYEQYF
TRBV11-2	TRBD2	TRBJ2-1	once	TGTGCCAGCAGCTTCCTTAGCGGGGGGGCCCGAAATGAGCAGTTCTTC	CASSFLSGGARNEQFF
TRBV10-1	.	TRBJ2-3	.	TGCGCCAGCAGTGATGCGTGGGATACGCAGTATTTT	CASSDAWDTQYF
TRBV19	TRBD1	TRBJ2-1	.	TGTGCCAGTAGCCCAGGGGGCATTGGTGAGCAGTTCTTC	CASSPGGIGEQFF
TRBV12-5	TRBD2	TRBJ2-1	.	TGTGCTAGTGGTTTTCTAGCGGGAGGGCCCTTTGCTGAGCAGTTCTTC	CASGFLAGGPFAEQFF
TRBV5-1	TRBD1	TRBJ2-7	.	TGCGCCAGCAGCCGGGGACAGGGGGGTGTTAACGAGCAGTACTTC	CASSRGQGGVNEQYF
TRBV7-3	.	TRBJ2-2	.	TGTGCCAGCAGCTTGGTCAGGGGGAACACCGGGGAGCTGTTTTTT	CASSLVRGNTGELFF
TRBV5-1	.	TRBJ1-4	.	TGCGCCAGCAGCTTATGGGGGGAGACTAATGAAAAACTGTTTTTT	CASSLWGETNEKLFF
TRBV29-1	.	TRBJ1-1	.	TGCAGCGTTGAAAATTCCCCGGGGACTGAAGCTTTCTTT	CSVENSPGTEAFF
TRBV5-1	.	TRBJ2-7	.	TGCGCCAGCAGCTTGCTAGGGGACGGCTACGAGCAGTACTTC	CASSLLGDGYEQYF
TRBV6-5	TRBD1	TRBJ2-3	.	TGTGCCAGCAACCGACAGGGGTCAGATACGCAGTATTTT	CASNRQGSDTQYF
TRBV30	.	TRBJ1-2	.	TGTGCCTGGAGTGTGGGGCAGGGTAACGGCTACACCTTC	CAWSVGQGNGYTF
TRBV7-9	TRBD1	TRBJ2-3	once	TGTGCCAGCAGCTTTTTCCAGGGGGCGGCGAGGGATACGCAGTATTTT	CASSFFQGAARDTQYF
TRBV30	TRBD1	TRBJ2-5	.	TGTGCCTGGAGTGGGGGACAGTTAGGAGAGACCCAGTACTTC	CAWSGGQLGETQYF
TRBV7-2	.	TRBJ1-2	.	TGTGCCAGCAGCTTAGTAGGTTCGGCTTTAGGCTACACCTTC	CASSLVGSALGYTF
TRBV10-3	TRBD1	TRBJ1-1	.	TGTGCCATCCAACAGGGGGCAGGAACTGAAGCTTTCTTT	CAIQQGAGTEAFF
TRBV10-2	.	TRBJ2-2	.	TGCGCCAGCAGTGAGTCTGAATTGGACATTACCGGGGAGCTGTTTTTT	CASSESELDITGELFF
TRBV9	TRBD1	TRBJ2-4	.	TGTGCCAGCAGCCCTCCCGGGACAGGGGGTAACATTCAGTACTTC	CASSPPGTGGNIQYF
TRBV6-5	TRBD1	TRBJ2-7	.	TGTGCCAGCAGCGCCGGGACAGTCGGCTACGAGCAGTACTTC	CASSAGTVGYEQYF
TRBV18	.	TRBJ2-7	.	TGTGCCAGCTCACTGGACAGAGTCTACGAGCAGTACTTC	CASSLDRVYEQYF
TRBV11-2	.	TRBJ2-1	.	TGTGCCAGCAGTGCGGGGGCCTCCTACAATGAGCAGTTCTTC	CASSAGASYNEQFF
TRBV11-2	.	TRBJ2-1	.	TGTGCCAGCAAAATCGGGCAGGGAGCCTACAATGAGCAGTTCTTC	CASKIGQGAYNEQFF
TRBV30	.	TRBJ2-3	.	TGTGCCTGGGGGGAAGTCACAGATACGCAGTATTTT	CAWGEVTDTQYF
TRBV6-1	TRBD1	TRBJ2-2	.	TGTGCCAGCAACGGACAGGGGAACACCGGGGAGCTGTTTTTT	CASNGQGNTGELFF